The 23 T cell receptor beta chains below all came from one sample that was sequenced in a study of CD8 T cells in ankylosing spondylitis (dated by TCRdb to 2016 to 2017). Library prep was done by 5' RACE. The sequencer listed for this sample is Illumina HiSeq 2500. TCRdb reprocessing: public reads trimmed at Q25 with fastp, clones called with MiXCR, in-frame beta chains kept. Each record represents a unique CDR3 protein, reported with the most common genes and DNA among its rows. This sample is represented by nearly 250,000 distinct CDR3 sequences; roughly a third of them were singletons. The top ten constitute approximately 4% of the sample. Specimen: blood, either unsorted or a sorted T cell fraction (not recorded which). These receptors were collected from a male donor with ankylosing spondylitis or in good health (not recorded which).

The chain has TRBV5-1 and TRBJ2-7; TRBD1 matches 9 bases. V lost 4 bases to trimming and J lost 2 bases; unmatched junction nucleotides: 4. Germline-derived CDR1 and CDR2 are SGHRS and YFSETQ. The CDR3 loop spans 14 amino acids. The CDR3 DNA reads TGCGCCAGCAGCCGGGACAGGGCTACCTACGAGCAGTACTTC. Protein: CASSRDRATYEQYF.

This clonotype appeared a few times. V is TRBV20-1 and J is TRBJ2-2; unclear D gene. Trimming pared 4 bases from V and 5 bases from J, leaving 8 bases between. The length of the CDR3 is 12 residues. Germline CDR1 DFQATT, CDR2 SNEGSKA (reference sequence). The CDR3 DNA follows: TGCAGTGCTATGTGGGCTACCGGGGAGCTGTTTTTT. As protein: CSAMWATGELFF.

V usage is TRBV20-1 and J usage is TRBJ2-3; D is ambiguous. The CDR3 has 16 amino acids. V lost 0 bases to trimming and J lost 3 bases, with 16 bases between them. Per the germline V gene, CDR1 is DFQATT and CDR2 is SNEGSKA (reference sequence). As DNA, the CDR3 is TGCAGTGCTAGAGATCTCTATCGAGATAGGACAGATACGCAGTATTTT. Its protein is CSARDLYRDRTDTQYF.

This chain links TRBV10-3 with TRBJ1-3; D not certain. The CDR3 contains 15 residues. CDR1 is ENHRY and CDR2 is SYGVKD in the germline V gene. V was pared by 0 bases and J by 8 bases, with 14 bases between. CDR3 sequence: CAISESTRGVDTIYF. CDR3 bases: TGTGCCATCAGTGAGTCGACTCGGGGTGTGGACACCATATATTTT.

The chain joins TRBV18 to TRBJ1-2, with 9 nucleotides matching TRBD1. The ends lost 3 bases at V and 8 bases at J; junction bases unmatched: 7. Germline V lookup: CDR1 KGHSH, CDR2 LQKENI. This CDR3 spans 14 amino acids. In DNA form, the CDR3 reads TGTGCCAGCTCACCGAGTGGGACAGGGCAAGGCTACACCTTC. Protein product: CASSPSGTGQGYTF.

The DNA of the CDR3 is TGTGCCAGTAGTATCACAGGGAGGAACACTGAAGCTTTCTTT. It specifies CASSITGRNTEAFF. The genes are TRBV19 and TRBJ1-1, with D possibly matching TRBD1 (6 bases). Germline CDR1 and CDR2: LNHDA and SQIVND (reference sequence). This CDR3 has 14 residues. The V gene lost 3 bases and the J gene lost 1 base, with 9 bases spanning the gap. Full variable domain (outside the CDR3, taken from reference TRBV19 and TRBJ1-1): DGGITQSPKYLFRKEGQNVTLSCEQNLNHDAMYWYRQDPGQGLRLIYYSQIVNDFQKGDIAEGYSVSREKKESFPLTVTSAQKNPTAFYLCASSITGRNTEAFFGQGTRLTVV.

The CDR3 nucleotides read TGTGCCACCAGCAGCCCTGGGGGACAGGGGACGGAAGAGCAGTTCTTC. It yields the protein CATSSPGGQGTEEQFF. V and J are TRBV15 and TRBJ2-1; TRBD1 matches at 10 bases. V was pared by 3 bases and J by 10 bases, with 12 bases of the junction left unmatched. Germline CDR1 LNHNV, CDR2 YYDKDF (reference sequence). This CDR3 has 16 amino acids.

This clonotype occurred a few times. The V call is TRBV6-5, the J call TRBJ2-1; weak D call: TRBD1 (5 bases). CDR3 length: 11 amino acids. Germline lookup yields CDR1 MNHEY and CDR2 SVGAGI. V was trimmed by 8 bases and J by 6 bases, leaving 8 bases between them. The DNA for the CDR3 is TGTGCCAGCGGACAAATCAATGAGCAGTTCTTC. Its translation is CASGQINEQFF.

The rearrangement links TRBV20-1 to TRBJ1-5, with D unresolved. Germline-derived CDR1 and CDR2 are DFQATT and SNEGSKA (reference sequence). The CDR3 runs to 14 residues. The V gene lost 0 bases and the J gene lost 9 bases, with 15 bases spanning the gap. CDR3 nucleotide sequence: TGCAGTGCTAGAGATGGTGGGTTTCCGACGCCCCAGCATTTT. Translated: CSARDGGFPTPQHF.

This chain connects TRBV5-1 to TRBJ2-1, with TRBD2 identical over 14 bases. Germline trimming cut 3 bases from V and 4 bases from J; bases unmatched to any gene: 6. Germline values: CDR1 SGHRS, CDR2 YFSETQ. This CDR3 has 17 residues. CDR3 protein: CASSSGLAGGLYNEQFF. CDR3 nucleotide sequence: TGCGCCAGCAGCTCCGGACTAGCGGGGGGCCTATACAATGAGCAGTTCTTC. The entire variable domain, with the rest obtained from reference TRBV5-1 and TRBJ2-1, is as follows: KAGVTQTPRYLIKTRGQQVTLSCSPISGHRSVSWYQQTPGQGLQFLFEYFSETQRNKGNFPGRFSGRQFSNSRSEMNVSTLELGDSALYLCASSSGLAGGLYNEQFFGPGTRLTVL.

Only a few counts were recorded for this clonotype. The chain recombines TRBV10-2 with TRBJ2-7; 10 bases are a match to TRBD1. The V gene end was trimmed by 6 bases and the J gene end by 6 bases; junction bases not matched to a gene: 5. The CDR3 has 13 residues. Per the germline V gene, CDR1 is WSHSY and CDR2 is SAAADI. The chain's CDR3 is CASRSGQGREQYF. CDR3 nucleotides: TGCGCCAGCAGATCGGGACAGGGGCGCGAGCAGTACTTC.

The chain uses TRBV6-5 and TRBJ2-4; 9 nucleotides align to TRBD1. Germline CDR1 is MNHEY and CDR2 is SVGAGI. With 2 bases clipped from V and 7 bases from J, the junction kept 0 bases outside the gene matches. The CDR3 runs 13 residues. CDR3 protein: CASSYGQGNIQYF. CDR3 nucleotides: TGTGCCAGCAGTTACGGACAGGGGAACATTCAGTACTTC.

The chain carries TRBV6-5 and TRBJ2-3; maybe TRBD2 (6 bases). Germline CDR1 MNHEY, CDR2 SVGAGI. The CDR3 sequence is 15 residues long. The V end lost 4 bases, the J end lost 10 bases, and 21 bases lay between the germline ends. The CDR3 protein is CASSWRRGPQAAQYF. CDR3 sequence (DNA): TGTGCCAGCAGTTGGCGGCGGGGCCCCCAGGCGGCGCAGTATTTT.

Regarding this clonotype: A much larger clone is a single base away; this may be a read error. The chain employs TRBV20-1 and TRBJ2-7; a weak D match, TRBD1 (5 bases). Looked up from germline, CDR1 is DFQATT and CDR2 is SNEGSKA (reference sequence). This CDR3 has 12 amino acids. The DNA of the CDR3 is TGCAATGCTAGACAGAAGTCCTACGAGCAGTACTTC. Encoded protein: CNARQKSYEQYF.

The rearrangement uses TRBV4-1 and TRBJ1-2, with 7 bases fitting TRBD1. V was clipped by 0 bases and J by 3 bases; unmatched bases: 4. From germline, CDR1 is MGHRA and CDR2 YSYEKL. The CDR3 is 15 amino acids. This CDR3 is CASSQDSGQYYGYTF. CDR3 nucleotides: TGCGCCAGCAGCCAAGATTCGGGACAGTACTATGGCTACACCTTC.

This clonotype was recorded at least ten times. The CDR3 loop is CSASSTGAYEQYF. CDR3 bases: TGCAGTGCTAGTTCGACAGGGGCTTACGAGCAGTACTTC. The chain has TRBV20-1 and TRBJ2-7; 8 bases fit TRBD1. This CDR3 region has 13 residues. With 3 bases clipped from V and 4 bases from J, the junction kept 5 bases outside the gene matches. Germline values: CDR1 DFQATT, CDR2 SNEGSKA (reference sequence).

J is TRBJ2-3 and V is TRBV6-1; the D gene is possibly TRBD2 (7 bases). Germline CDR1 and CDR2: MNHNS and SASEGT. Trimming removed 6 bases from V and 6 bases from J, with 22 bases in between. The CDR3 consists of 16 residues. The CDR3 DNA sequence: TGTGCCAGCAGGAACCAGGGAGGGGGGACACGGGATACGCAGTATTTT. Its protein is CASRNQGGGTRDTQYF.

The chain has TRBV6-1 and TRBJ2-2; the D gene is possibly TRBD1 (6 bases). The V gene lost 4 bases and the J gene lost 1 base, with 10 bases spanning the gap. The CDR3 runs 15 residues. The germline CDR1 and CDR2 sequences are MNHNS and SASEGT. CDR3 DNA sequence: TGTGCCAGCAGTGTTGGGGGCATGAACACCGGGGAGCTGTTTTTT. It is translated as CASSVGGMNTGELFF.

This rearrangement joins TRBV20-1 to TRBJ2-7; D gene unclear. The germline gives CDR1 DFQATT, CDR2 SNEGSKA (reference sequence). The CDR3 contains 14 residues. V gave up 0 bases and J gave up 5 bases, with 14 bases separating them. The CDR3 bases are TGCAGTGCTAGAGATCGGACCCGCCGGGACGAGCAGTACTTC. It specifies CSARDRTRRDEQYF.

The CDR3: CASSLEGGDSSYEQYF. The CDR3 region has the DNA TGTGCCAGCAGCTTAGAAGGGGGCGACAGCTCCTACGAGCAGTACTTC. The chain uses TRBV7-9 and TRBJ2-7; 7 bases match TRBD1. The junction had 6 bases not matched to a gene; V was cut back by 1 base and J by 0 bases. The germline gives CDR1 SEHNR, CDR2 FQNEAQ (reference sequence). This CDR3 region has 16 residues.

This clonotype was counted only a few times. The gene calls are TRBV4-2 and TRBJ2-7; 7 nucleotides line up with TRBD1. The CDR3 extends over 16 amino acids. The ends lost 1 base at V and 4 bases at J; junction bases unmatched: 10. From germline, CDR1 is LGHNA and CDR2 YNFKEQ. This CDR3 is CASSQGVGQGDYEQYF. The CDR3 bases are TGTGCCAGCAGCCAAGGGGTGGGGCAGGGGGATTACGAGCAGTACTTC.

This clonotype was observed at least ten times. The J gene is TRBJ2-1, the V gene TRBV7-2, with a weak D call TRBD2 (7 bases). The germline CDR1 and CDR2 sequences are SGHTA and FQGNSA. The V gene lost 0 bases and the J gene lost 9 bases, with 12 bases spanning the gap. The CDR3 length is 14 residues. CDR3 loop: CASSLAGGGVEQFF. The CDR3 coding sequence is TGTGCCAGCAGCTTAGCAGGGGGGGGCGTTGAGCAGTTCTTC.

In this sample, this clonotype turned up a few times. The V gene is TRBV20-1, the J gene TRBJ2-2, with D unclear. Germline CDR1 DFQATT, CDR2 SNEGSKA (reference sequence). This CDR3 spans 13 amino acids. Trimming left V 2 bases short and J 7 bases short, with 11 bases between. Here the CDR3 DNA reads TGCAGTGCTAGAAGGCTAGTCGACGGGGAGCTGTTTTTT. Translated: CSARRLVDGELFF.